Below, 5 T cell receptor beta chains from the same sample are listed, as sequenced in a study of cytomegalovirus exposure and HLA in healthy donors. The PCR made use of 60 Vbeta and 13 Jbeta primers. TCRdb's copy holds only in-frame clones and misses some; the assay was immunoSEQ multiplex PCR. The repertoire holds roughly 120,000 clones, with 55% to 75% as singletons. The specimen was PBMCs. The receptors here all came from a man aged 30 to 45 in good health and CMV-seropositive.

J is TRBJ2-2 and V is TRBV5-1; D is undetermined. The CDR3 contains 15 residues. Trimming removed 4 bases from V and 0 bases from J, with 10 bases in between. In germline, CDR1 is SGHRS, CDR2 YFSETQ. The CDR3 region has the DNA TGCGCCAGCAGCGGCGGCAGATCGAACACCGGGGAGCTGTTTTTT. This codes for CASSGGRSNTGELFF.

This chain joins TRBV11-3 and TRBJ2-7; 14 nucleotides agree with TRBD2. V dropped 5 bases and J dropped 5; count of bases not matched to a gene: 2. The CDR3 has 14 amino acids. CDR1 and CDR2 from the germline V gene are SGHNT and YENEEA. CDR3 loop: CASSAGLAGDEQYF. Here the CDR3 DNA reads TGTGCCAGCAGCGCGGGACTAGCGGGAGACGAGCAGTACTTC.

The V gene is TRBV5-6, the J gene TRBJ2-7; TRBD1 aligns across 7 bases. The ends lost 4 bases at V and 1 base at J; junction bases unmatched: 8. Germline-derived CDR1 and CDR2 are SGHDT and YYEEEE. The CDR3 length is 15 residues. CDR3 amino acids: CASSADRVYSYEQYF. DNA of the CDR3: TGTGCCAGCAGCGCCGACAGGGTATATTCCTACGAGCAGTACTTC.

V is TRBV18 and J is TRBJ1-4, with a possible D match to TRBD1 (5 bases). Germline lookup yields CDR1 KGHSH and CDR2 LQKENI. Trimming took 2 bases from V and 0 from J, leaving 13 bases between them. The CDR3 is 17 amino acids. The CDR3 sequence is CASSPGQGLATNEKLFF. The CDR3 DNA reads as TGTGCCAGCTCACCAGGGCAGGGACTTGCAACTAATGAAAAACTGTTTTTT. The entire variable domain, with the rest obtained from reference TRBV18 and TRBJ1-4, is as follows: NAGVMQNPRHLVRRRGQEARLRCSPMKGHSHVYWYRQLPEEGLKFMVYLQKENIIDESGMPKERFSAEFPKEGPSILRIQQVVRGDSAAYFCASSPGQGLATNEKLFFGSGTQLSVL.

The genes are TRBV5-6 and TRBJ2-7; the D gene is possibly TRBD1 (5 bases). V lost 2 bases, J lost 4 bases, and 13 bases lay in between. Per germline, CDR1 SGHDT and CDR2 YYEEEE. The CDR3 has 14 residues. CDR3: CASSLFRTQYEQYF. The CDR3 DNA reads as TGTGCCAGCAGCTTATTTAGGACACAGTACGAGCAGTACTTC.